The text below deals with one T cell receptor beta chain. No cognate antigen has been identified for it. The sample holds no much larger clone one base away, and base qualities are not on file. The sample comes from a study of Ad26.COV2.S vaccination and SARS-CoV-2 variants (dated by TCRdb to the early 2020s). At the level of the whole study: Vaccine-arm donors came from COV1001, a multicentre, randomized, double-blind, placebo-controlled phase I-IIa trial of Ad26.COV2.S in healthy adults. The specificity and breadth of SARS-CoV-2-reactive T cell receptors after Ad26.COV2.S vaccination were assessed by TCRbeta repertoire sequencing. Throughout the experiments and outcome assessment, investigators stayed blinded to trial group allocation. Participants in the trial were split at random into five groups of five each, receiving low-dose or high-dose Ad26.COV2.S once or twice, or else placebo on both occasions. A total of 32 samples were included in the TCR-sequenced set, comprising about 20 Ad26.COV2.S vaccine recipients, 5 placebo recipients and 8 SARS-CoV-2 convalescent individuals. Ad26.COV2.S was given intramuscularly at 5x10^10 or 1x10^11 viral particles, as a single shot or as two shots 56 days apart. Broader findings and caveats from the paper: Ad26.COV2.S recipients had higher spike-specific TCR breadth than placebo recipients (P = 0.0014). After vaccination, substantial breadth of spike-specific CD8+ and CD4+ T cell responses was reported. The authors noted that total T cell responses may have been underestimated by the TCR breadth and depth analyses. The study was not powered to compare responses between vaccine doses or regimens. Non-spike TCR breadth was comparable between vaccine and placebo recipients, consistent with the vaccine containing only spike.

What this sample's treatment or condition label stands for: roughly 20 received Ad26.COV2.S at low or high dose, single or two shots; about five received placebo; per-sample allocation not given. For vaccine and placebo recipients, repertoires were sequenced using samples collected on day 63 after the first injection. Cohort 1b enrolled 25 or so adults aged 18-55 years at a single site in Boston, USA, between 29 July and 7 August 2020. As a vaccine, Ad26.COV2.S was a replication-incompetent adenovirus type 26 vector that expressed a prefusion-stabilized SARS-CoV-2 spike protein derived from the original Wuhan strain. The immunoSEQ Assay was used to sequence TCRbeta CDR3 regions. After extraction, genomic DNA underwent amplification by bias-controlled multiplex PCR, followed by high-throughput sequencing. The authors' analysis ran thus. To quantify the absolute abundance of every unique TCRbeta CDR3 region, sequences were collapsed and filtered. T cell fraction was estimated by normalization of TCRbeta template counts to usable DNA, with usable DNA being measured through amplification of reference genes present in all nucleated cells. Repertoire TCRs were annotated as SARS-CoV-2-specific by exact matching of V gene, CDR3 amino acid sequence and J gene to a known reactive TCR set. The reference SARS-CoV-2 TCR set was derived from MIRA and filtered for enrichment in COVID-19-positive ImmuneCODE repertoires, a step that removed public or cross-reactive TCRs. Based on the MIRA antigens, annotated TCRs were further analysed at the level of specific ORF or position within ORF. Breadth was defined as the number of annotated unique rearrangements divided by the total number of unique productive rearrangements, and depth was defined as the summed frequency of the annotated unique rearrangements. TCR breadth was compared between groups using two-sided Wilcoxon rank-sum tests. TCRdb obtained this table from immuneACCESS and retained in-frame rearrangements with V and J assigned. These tables miss some clones; where compared with another copy, unresolved V genes account for less than half of the shortfall, and the remainder is unexplained. V and J calls and clone size are those listed in that table; D and trimming were worked out from the DNA. The sample table records 400,000 to 500,000 clones; roughly nine tenths of these occur just once. The ten biggest clones cover over 2.5% of the sample.

Taken from cysteine to phenylalanine, the CDR3 has 14 residues. Of all the DNA, just the CDR3 is kept, 42 bases in frame from base 1. The junction shows trimming of 5 bases on V and 1 base on J, plus 13 bases between the germline ends. Via the germline V gene, CDR1 is SGHRS and CDR2 YFSETQ. This TCR derives from a person between 18 and 59 years old who received the Ad26.COV2.S COVID-19 vaccine or a placebo. The chain is assembled from TRBV5-1 and TRBJ2-7; TRBD2 might be the D gene, on 5 matching bases. This material consisted of peripheral blood, taken in a trial of Ad26.COV2.S vaccine versus placebo. In nucleotide form, the sequence is TGCGCCAGCAGGGAGGTGCTCGGGTCCTACGAGCAGTACTTC. This encodes CASREVLGSYEQYF.